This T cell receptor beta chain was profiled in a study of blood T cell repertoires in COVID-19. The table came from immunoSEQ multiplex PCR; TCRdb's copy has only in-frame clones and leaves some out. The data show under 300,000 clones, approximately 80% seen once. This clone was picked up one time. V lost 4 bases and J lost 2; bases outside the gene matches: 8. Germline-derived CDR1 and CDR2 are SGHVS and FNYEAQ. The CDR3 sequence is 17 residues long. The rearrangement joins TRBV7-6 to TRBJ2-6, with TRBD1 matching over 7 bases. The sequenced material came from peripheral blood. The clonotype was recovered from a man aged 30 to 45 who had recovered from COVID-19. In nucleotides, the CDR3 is TGTGCCAGCAGCTCGTACTTACAGGGGACTGGGGCCAACGTCCTGACTTTC. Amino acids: CASSSYLQGTGANVLTF.